The 20 T cell receptor beta chains in this list originate from one sample, sequenced in a study of blood T cell repertoires in COVID-19. TCRdb's table, derived via immunoSEQ multiplex PCR, lists solely in-frame clones and lacks some. This repertoire shows some 140,000 clones, roughly 85% found once; its top ten account for approximately 3.6%. What was sequenced was peripheral blood. These TCRs come from a man aged 60 to 69 with acute or convalescent COVID-19.

This clone has only a few counts. The chain carries TRBV11-1 and TRBJ2-7; a weak D match, TRBD1 (5 bases). The CDR3 is made up of 14 amino acids. Trimming removed 2 bases at V and 5 bases at J, with 13 bases between. Germline V CDR1 and CDR2: SGHAT, FQDESV (reference sequence). The CDR3 sequence is CASSLTGPRDEQYF. The CDR3 DNA reads as TGTGCCAGCAGCTTAACAGGTCCCCGGGACGAGCAGTACTTC.

V is TRBV3-1 (or the pseudogene TRBV3-2) and J is TRBJ2-3; D ambiguous. CDR1 and CDR2 from the germline V gene are LGHDT and YNNKEL (reference sequence). Trimming cost V 0 bases and J 5 bases, with 3 bases left between them. The CDR3 runs 12 residues. CDR3 bases: TGTGCCAGCAGCCAAGATCGAGATACGCAGTATTTT. This translates into CASSQDRDTQYF.

V gene TRBV7-3 combines with J gene TRBJ2-2; TRBD2 aligns across 8 bases. The V gene end was trimmed by 5 bases and the J gene end by 7 bases; junction bases not matched to a gene: 3. Per the germline V gene, CDR1 is SGHTA and CDR2 is FQGTGA. The CDR3 contains 13 residues. The CDR3 sequence is CASSPRGGGELFF. CDR3 DNA sequence: TGTGCCAGCAGCCCCCGGGGGGGCGGGGAGCTGTTTTTT.

V is TRBV5-4 and J is TRBJ2-7; weak D call: TRBD2 (5 bases). Per the germline V gene, CDR1 is SGHNT and CDR2 is YYREEE (reference sequence). Trimming removed 0 bases at V and 4 bases at J, with 11 bases between. The CDR3 runs to 14 residues. CDR3 DNA sequence: TGTGCCAGCAGCTTGGGCTCCGGGAATTACGAGCAGTACTTC. Its translation: CASSLGSGNYEQYF. Full variable domain (rest looked up from reference TRBV5-4 and TRBJ2-7): ETGVTQSPTHLIKTRGQQVTLRCSSQSGHNTVSWYQQALGQGPQFIFQYYREEENGRGNFPPRFSGLQFPNYSSELNVNALELDDSALYLCASSLGSGNYEQYFGPGTRLTVT.

V usage is TRBV3-1 (or the pseudogene TRBV3-2) and J usage is TRBJ2-5, with 8 bases identical to TRBD1. The trim removed 0 bases at V and 4 bases at J, leaving 13 bases unmatched. Per the germline V gene, CDR1 is LGHDT and CDR2 is YNNKEL (reference sequence). The CDR3 totals 18 residues. The CDR3, as DNA: TGTGCCAGCAGCCAAGATAGATCGGGACAGGTTCGAGGAGAGACCCAGTACTTC. This encodes CASSQDRSGQVRGETQYF.

This clone was seen a handful of times. This chain connects TRBV7-8 to TRBJ2-3; the D gene is possibly TRBD1 (6 bases). There are 16 residues in the CDR3. V was clipped by 3 bases and J by 0 bases, with 13 bases between them. Germline CDR1 is SGHVS and CDR2 is FQNEAQ. This CDR3 is CASSLFRGASTDTQYF. In DNA form, the CDR3 reads TGTGCCAGCAGCTTGTTCAGGGGAGCTAGCACAGATACGCAGTATTTT.

The DNA for the CDR3 is TGTGCCAGTAGTCCCGGACAGTATTGGCTCGGTTCACCCCTCCACTTT. This encodes CASSPGQYWLGSPLHF. The chain joins TRBV19 to TRBJ1-6; D is perhaps TRBD1 (6 bases). V shed 5 bases and J shed 9 bases, with 20 bases lying between them. The CDR3 covers 16 residues. Germline CDR1 reads LNHDA; CDR2 reads SQIVND (reference sequence). Full variable domain (remainder filled in from reference TRBV19 and TRBJ1-6): DGGITQSPKYLFRKEGQNVTLSCEQNLNHDAMYWYRQDPGQGLRLIYYSQIVNDFQKGDIAEGYSVSREKKESFPLTVTSAQKNPTAFYLCASSPGQYWLGSPLHFGNGTRLTVT.

The chain has TRBV7-9 and TRBJ1-2, with 9 positions matching TRBD1. CDR3 length equals 13 residues. The V gene end was trimmed by 4 bases and the J gene end by 6 bases; junction bases not matched to a gene: 3. Germline loops: CDR1 SEHNR, CDR2 FQNEAQ (reference sequence). For the CDR3, the DNA is TGTGCCAGCAGCTCGGGACAGGGCAATGGCTACACCTTC. It specifies CASSSGQGNGYTF. Supplemented by reference TRBV7-9 and TRBJ1-2, the full variable domain reads DTGVSQNPRHKITKRGQNVTFRCDPISEHNRLYWYRQTLGQGPEFLTYFQNEAQLEKSRLLSDRFSAERPKGSFSTLEIQRTEQGDSAMYLCASSSGQGNGYTFGSGTRLTVV.

As to this clone: The junction does not match germline at one end; this may be a read error. This rearrangement joins TRBV4-2 to TRBJ2-1, with 13 bases fitting TRBD2. Germline loops: CDR1 LGHNA, CDR2 YNFKEQ. CDR3 size: 17 residues. Here the CDR3 DNA reads TGTGTCAGCAGCCGAACCGGGACTAGCGGGGTTGGCAATGAGCAGTTCTTC. Translation gives CVSSRTGTSGVGNEQFF.

The rearrangement links TRBV9 to TRBJ2-7; TRBD1 aligns across 12 bases. The CDR3 has 15 amino acids. Germline V gene data show CDR1 as SGDLS and CDR2 as YYNGEE. V shed 4 bases, J shed 7 bases, and the junction held 9 bases outside the gene matches. In DNA form, the CDR3 reads TGTGCCAGCAGCCCCCAGGGACAGGGGGCGGGGGAGCAGTACTTC. It is translated as CASSPQGQGAGEQYF.

This sequence joins TRBV27 and TRBJ1-1; 9 nucleotides match TRBD1. The CDR3 has 14 amino acids. The ends lost 2 bases at V and 5 bases at J; junction bases unmatched: 3. The germline CDR1 and CDR2 sequences are MNHEY and SMNVEV (reference sequence). CDR3 DNA sequence: TGTGCCAGCAGTTTAGGACAGGGGAAAACTGAAGCTTTCTTT. Translating it yields CASSLGQGKTEAFF.

The chain joins TRBV2 to TRBJ1-5; a possible D gene is TRBD1 (5 bases). Germline V gene sequence: CDR1 SNHLY, CDR2 FYNNEI. Trimming stripped 7 bases from V and 6 bases from J, with 13 bases between. The CDR3 covers 13 residues. The CDR3 DNA is TGTGCCAGCACGGGGGGGGTGCCTCAGCCCCAGCATTTT. This codes for CASTGGVPQPQHF.

The rearrangement joins TRBV5-6 to TRBJ1-2; 7 bases agree with TRBD1. Trimming at V came to 0 bases and at J to 8 bases, leaving 10 bases not matched to a gene. From germline, CDR1 is SGHDT and CDR2 YYEEEE. The CDR3 runs 15 residues. DNA for the CDR3: TGTGCCAGCAGCTTGGTGGTCGACAGGGATCGGGGCTACACCTTC. Translation gives CASSLVVDRDRGYTF. The complete variable domain, with remaining parts taken from reference TRBV5-6 and TRBJ1-2, reads DAGVTQSPTHLIKTRGQQVTLRCSPKSGHDTVSWYQQALGQGPQFIFQYYEEEERQRGNFPDRFSGHQFPNYSSELNVNALLLGDSALYLCASSLVVDRDRGYTFGSGTRLTVV.

The V call is TRBV18, the J call TRBJ2-7, with D possibly matching TRBD1 (6 bases). V lost 2 bases to trimming and J lost 0 bases, with 14 bases between them. Germline assignment: CDR1 KGHSH and CDR2 LQKENI. The CDR3 sequence is 16 residues long. CDR3 DNA sequence: TGTGCCAGCTCACCAATAGGGACACAACCCTCCTACGAGCAGTACTTC. Translation gives CASSPIGTQPSYEQYF. Based on the CDR3 plus reference TRBV18 and TRBJ2-7, the full variable domain is NAGVMQNPRHLVRRRGQEARLRCSPMKGHSHVYWYRQLPEEGLKFMVYLQKENIIDESGMPKERFSAEFPKEGPSILRIQQVVRGDSAAYFCASSPIGTQPSYEQYFGPGTRLTVT.

This clone was seen once. V usage is TRBV7-8 and J usage is TRBJ2-5; 8 bases fit TRBD2. The CDR3 is 17 amino acids. V was clipped by 4 bases and J by 4 bases; unmatched bases: 14. Germline V gene sequence: CDR1 SGHVS, CDR2 FQNEAQ. The CDR3 region is CASSSFLRLAGGETQYF. The CDR3 coding sequence is TGTGCCAGCAGCTCTTTCCTCCGGCTAGCGGGCGGAGAGACCCAGTACTTC.

This chain joins TRBV28 and TRBJ2-7, with D perhaps matching TRBD2 (6 bases). Trimming cost V 5 bases and J 5 bases, with 10 bases left between them. CDR3 size: 12 residues. Looked up from germline, CDR1 is MDHEN and CDR2 is SYDVKM. CDR3 sequence reads: CASSLRLDEQYF. The CDR3 nucleotides are TGTGCCAGCAGTCTCCGACTAGACGAGCAGTACTTC.

The chain recombines TRBV24-1 with TRBJ1-1; possible D gene TRBD1, 5 bases. Germline-derived CDR1 and CDR2 are KGHDR and SFDVKD. V lost 3 bases to trimming and J lost 9 bases, with 13 bases between them. This CDR3 is built from 13 residues. The CDR3 sequence is CATSDPGRNKAFF. For the CDR3, the DNA is TGTGCCACCAGTGATCCAGGGAGGAATAAAGCTTTCTTT.

The chain recombines TRBV7-2 with TRBJ2-3; D remains unclear. This CDR3 is 17 amino acids long. Trimming stripped 5 bases from V and 2 bases from J, with 20 bases between. Germline V gives CDR1 SGHTA, CDR2 FQGNSA. This CDR3 reads CASSPQRVGGFTDTQYF. In DNA form, the CDR3 reads TGTGCCAGCAGCCCCCAAAGAGTCGGTGGTTTCACAGATACGCAGTATTTT.

This clone was counted only a few times. The chain joins TRBV6-5 to TRBJ1-1; TRBD1 might be the D (6 bases). The CDR3 runs to 14 residues. The germline CDR1 and CDR2 sequences are MNHEY and SVGAGI. Trimming took 6 bases from V and 0 from J, leaving 11 bases between them. This chain's CDR3 is CASRHGQLNTEAFF. The CDR3 DNA reads TGTGCCAGCAGGCACGGACAGTTGAACACTGAAGCTTTCTTT.

V gene TRBV20-1 combines with J gene TRBJ2-3; D unclear. This CDR3 region has 10 residues. V was shortened by 6 bases and J by 1 base, with 2 bases between the two germline ends. CDR1 is DFQATT and CDR2 is SNEGSKA in the germline V gene (reference sequence). The CDR3 sequence is CSAGTDTQYF. In DNA form, the CDR3 reads TGCAGTGCCGGCACAGATACGCAGTATTTT.